This entry lists 8 T cell receptor beta chains sequenced from one sample in a study of shared clonotypes between healthy human individuals. TCRdb keeps only in-frame clones here, not all; method: immunoSEQ multiplex PCR. The table includes 2 million to 3 million clones, roughly 93% detected once. The sequenced material came from naive CD4+ T cells from PBMCs. Subset meaning: CD45RA+ positively selected. Receptor source: a man between 18 and 35 years old in good health. Some clones in this sample may be carry-over from other donors' samples.

The chain joins TRBV6-1 to TRBJ2-3; 7 bases are shared with TRBD1. The CDR3 is 17 residues long. Germline CDR1 and CDR2: MNHNS and SASEGT. J was trimmed by 2 bases and V by 2 bases; bases with no gene match: 10. The DNA of the CDR3 is TGTGCCAGCAGTGAACGGACAGGCGGCCAAGCCACAGATACGCAGTATTTT. This encodes CASSERTGGQATDTQYF.

Comment on this clone: This CDR3 is also generated by other DNA sequences in the sample. This CDR3 reads CSATFTDTQYF. The CDR3 DNA follows: TGCAGTGCCACATTTACAGATACGCAGTATTTT. The chain has TRBV20-1 and TRBJ2-3; unclear D gene. V lost 6 bases and J lost 3, with 7 bases in between. Per germline, CDR1 DFQATT and CDR2 SNEGSKA (reference sequence). This CDR3 is built from 11 residues.

The chain joins TRBV28 to TRBJ2-2; perhaps TRBD1 as D (5 bases). This CDR3 contains 13 residues. Trimming removed 6 bases from V and 0 bases from J, with 5 bases in between. Germline V gene sequence: CDR1 MDHEN, CDR2 SYDVKM. CDR3 protein: CASRQANTGELFF. The CDR3 DNA reads TGTGCCAGCAGACAGGCGAACACCGGGGAGCTGTTTTTT.

V gene TRBV5-1 combines with J gene TRBJ1-3; maybe TRBD1 (6 bases). V dropped 5 bases and J dropped 2 bases, with 14 bases sitting between them. This CDR3 is built from 15 residues. Germline loops: CDR1 SGHRS, CDR2 YFSETQ. The CDR3 is CASRVGGGAGNTIYF. The CDR3 nucleotides are TGCGCCAGCAGAGTGGGGGGCGGCGCTGGAAACACCATATATTTT.

To note about this clone: This CDR3 is also generated by other DNA sequences in the sample. The J gene is TRBJ2-1, the V gene TRBV7-9, with D possibly TRBD2 on 6 matching bases. This CDR3 spans 15 amino acids. The V and J ends lost 5 bases and 3 bases respectively, with 14 bases between them. CDR1 SEHNR and CDR2 FQNEAQ come from the germline V gene (reference sequence). The CDR3 coding sequence is TGTGCCAGCAGCCCCCGGGGTAGCGGCTACAATGAGCAGTTCTTC. This encodes CASSPRGSGYNEQFF.

The chain employs TRBV29-1 and TRBJ2-7, with 8 positions matching TRBD1. This CDR3 spans 12 amino acids. Per germline, CDR1 SQVTM and CDR2 ANQGSEA. V shed 5 bases and J 5 bases; nucleotides not matched to a gene: 5. The CDR3 DNA reads as TGCAGCGTTCGGACAGGGTACGACGAGCAGTACTTC. This encodes CSVRTGYDEQYF.

Note on this clone: Other nucleotide sequences from this sample produce the same CDR3. The rearrangement links TRBV2 to TRBJ2-5; D may be TRBD1 (5 bases). Trimming removed 8 bases at V and 4 bases at J, with 11 bases between. Germline V CDR1 and CDR2: SNHLY, FYNNEI. This CDR3 contains 12 residues. CDR3 sequence reads: CASGQGGETQYF. The CDR3 DNA reads as TGTGCCAGCGGGCAGGGTGGAGAGACCCAGTACTTC.

This clone has more than one count but fewer than ten. The chain joins TRBV28 to TRBJ1-2; D remains ambiguous. Germline loops: CDR1 MDHEN, CDR2 SYDVKM. V lost 10 bases to trimming and J lost 3 bases, with 9 bases between them. CDR3 length: 11 residues. CDR3 region: CATPGDYGYTF. CDR3 DNA sequence: TGTGCCACTCCGGGTGACTATGGCTACACCTTC.